The 2 T cell receptor beta chains below were found in one sample sequenced in a study of cytomegalovirus exposure and HLA in healthy donors. Primers: 60 Vbeta forward and 13 Jbeta reverse. Libraries were prepared by immunoSEQ multiplex PCR; TCRdb keeps only in-frame clonotypes and omits some of them. This sample carries around 210,000 clones, 78% of them seen once, and the ten largest clones take about 0.45%. The specimen was PBMCs. These receptors were taken from a boy aged 5-17 years in good health and CMV-seronegative.

This clone was seen more than once but under ten times. The rearrangement joins TRBV5-6 to TRBJ1-1; 9 bases fit TRBD1. Germline V CDR1 and CDR2: SGHDT, YYEEEE. With V trimmed by 3 bases and J by 3 bases, 6 bases remained unmatched. The CDR3 covers 15 residues. As DNA, the CDR3 is TGTGCCAGCAGCTACACCGGGACAGGGTACACTGAAGCTTTCTTT. Translated: CASSYTGTGYTEAFF.

The gene calls are TRBV2 and TRBJ1-1, with unresolved D. CDR1 is SNHLY and CDR2 is FYNNEI in the germline V gene. The CDR3 covers 11 residues. V was shortened by 6 bases and J by 4 bases, with 6 bases between the two germline ends. The CDR3 DNA is TGTGCCAGCAGCCCTGTCACTGAAGCTTTCTTT. Amino acid sequence: CASSPVTEAFF.